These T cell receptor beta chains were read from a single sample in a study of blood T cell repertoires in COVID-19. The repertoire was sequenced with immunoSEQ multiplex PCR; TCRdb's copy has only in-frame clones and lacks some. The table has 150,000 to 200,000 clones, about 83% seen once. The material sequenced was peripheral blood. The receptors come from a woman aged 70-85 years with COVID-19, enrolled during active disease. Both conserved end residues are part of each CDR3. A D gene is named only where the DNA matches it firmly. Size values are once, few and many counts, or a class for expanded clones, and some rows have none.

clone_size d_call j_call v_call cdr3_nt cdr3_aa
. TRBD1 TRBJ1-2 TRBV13 TGTGCCAGCAGCCGCCGGGACAGGGGGCCGGAGGTTGGCTACACCTTC CASSRRDRGPEVGYTF
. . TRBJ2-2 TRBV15 TGTGCCACCAGCAGGCCATCTAGGACAGACCACACCGGGGAGCTGTTTTTT CATSRPSRTDHTGELFF
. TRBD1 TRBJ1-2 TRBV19 TGTGCCAGTAGCAAGTCCGGGACAGGGTATATGTATGGCTACACCTTC CASSKSGTGYMYGYTF
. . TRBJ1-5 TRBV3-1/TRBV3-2 TGTGCCAGCAGCCAAGAAATGGGTGGAGAGAGTGTGTGGCCCCAGCATTTT CASSQEMGGESVWPQHF
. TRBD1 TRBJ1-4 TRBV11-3 TGTGCCAGCAGCCCCGGACAGGGCGAAGCAACTAATGAAAAACTGTTTTTT CASSPGQGEATNEKLFF
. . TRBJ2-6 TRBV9 TGTGCCAGCAGCTCCCGGGGGTCCGGGGCCAACGTCCTGACTTTC CASSSRGSGANVLTF
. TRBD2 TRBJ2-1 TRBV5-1 TGCGCCAGCAGACCCTCTAGCGGAGAGCAGTTCTTC CASRPSSGEQFF
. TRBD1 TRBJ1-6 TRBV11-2 TGTGCCAGCAGCTCAGGGGGTTCACCCCTCCACTTT CASSSGGSPLHF
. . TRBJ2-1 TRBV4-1 TGCGCCAGCAGCCGGGCGAATGAGCAGTTCTTC CASSRANEQFF
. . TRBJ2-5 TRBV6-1 TGTGCCAGCAGTGAGGGGCCGTTGGAGACCCAGTACTTC CASSEGPLETQYF
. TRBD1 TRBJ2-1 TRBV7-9 TGTGCCAGCAGGGGGACAGGGGTGGGTAGTGAGCAGTTCTTC CASRGTGVGSEQFF
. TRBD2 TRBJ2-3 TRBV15 TGTGCCACCAGCAGAGATGGTTTGGCGGGAGGGGGAGATACGCAGTATTTT CATSRDGLAGGGDTQYF
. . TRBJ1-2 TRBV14 TGTGCCAGCAGCCAACCAGGGGACTATGGCTACACCTTC CASSQPGDYGYTF
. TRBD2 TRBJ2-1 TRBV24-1 TGTGCCACCAGTGACACCCTTACTAGCGGGAGCTTGAATGAGCAGTTCTTC CATSDTLTSGSLNEQFF
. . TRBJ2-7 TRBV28 TGTGCCAGCAGTTTTAGGACACTGAGTTCCTACGAGCAGTACTTC CASSFRTLSSYEQYF
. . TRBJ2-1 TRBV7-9 TGTGCCAGCAGCTTATTTTTCGGAACGATGGATGGGGGGACCGCTCAGTTCTTC CASSLFFGTMDGGTAQFF
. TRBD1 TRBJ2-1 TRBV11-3 TGTGCCAGCACCACGACAGGGACCCACAATGAGCAGTTCTTC CASTTTGTHNEQFF
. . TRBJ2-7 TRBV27 TGTGCCAGCAGTCTGACGACAGGAGCGGAGAGGAAGCGGGACTACGAGCAGTACTTC CASSLTTGAERKRDYEQYF
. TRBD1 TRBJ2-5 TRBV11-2 TGTGCCAGCAGCAGAAGGGGGACAGCGTTGCTCGGAGAAGAGACCCAGTACTTC CASSRRGTALLGEETQYF
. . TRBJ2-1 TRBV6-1 TGTGCCAGCAGTGAAGAGGACAGAATTGGCAATGAGCAGTTCTTC CASSEEDRIGNEQFF
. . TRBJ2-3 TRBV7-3 TGTGCCAGCACCATGGCTCAGGGGAAGGCAGATACGCAGTATTTT CASTMAQGKADTQYF
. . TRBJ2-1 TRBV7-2 TGTGCCAGCAGCTTAGCAGGTTCGGGTTACAATGAGCAGTTCTTC CASSLAGSGYNEQFF
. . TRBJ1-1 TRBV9 TGTGCCAGCAGCGTGGACAGTTTGAACACTGAAGCTTTCTTT CASSVDSLNTEAFF
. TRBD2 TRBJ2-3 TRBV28 TGTGCCAGCAGCCCAGCGGGAGTGCCAGATACGCAGTATTTT CASSPAGVPDTQYF
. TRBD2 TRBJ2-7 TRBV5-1 TGCGCCAGCAGCTTGGCCGGGCTAGCGGGAGCTAGATCCTACGAGCAGTACTTC CASSLAGLAGARSYEQYF
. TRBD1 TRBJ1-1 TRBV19 TGTGCCAGTAGTTTAACAGGGGAGACTGAAGCTTTCTTT CASSLTGETEAFF
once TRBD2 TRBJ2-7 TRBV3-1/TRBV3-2 TGTGCCAGCAGCCCAAGACGGGGACTAGCGGGAGACCACGAGCAGTACTTC CASSPRRGLAGDHEQYF
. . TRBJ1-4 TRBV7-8 TGTGCCAGCAGCTTTGGGCCCTTCGGGAGGGTTGGGGAAAAACTGTTTTTT CASSFGPFGRVGEKLFF
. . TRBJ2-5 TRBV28 TGTGCCAGCAGTCCCCCTCAGGGCTGGGAGACCCAGTACTTC CASSPPQGWETQYF
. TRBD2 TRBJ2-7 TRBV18 TGTGCCAGCTCACCTATACTAGCGGGAGCGAGCTACGAGCAGTACTTC CASSPILAGASYEQYF
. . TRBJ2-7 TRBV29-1 TGCAGCGTTGTCCGGGACTCCTACGAGCAGTACTTC CSVVRDSYEQYF
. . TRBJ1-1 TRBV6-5 TGTGCCAGCAGAATCGCAGGGGCCGTGAACACTGAAGCTTTCTTT CASRIAGAVNTEAFF
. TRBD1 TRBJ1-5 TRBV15 TGTGCCACCAGCACAAGACAGGGGGCTTTGTTCCTAGATCAGCCCCAGCATTTT CATSTRQGALFLDQPQHF
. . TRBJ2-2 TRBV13 TGTGCCAGCAGCTTAAGCCTAGCGAAAGGTGTCGGGGAGCTGTTTTTT CASSLSLAKGVGELFF
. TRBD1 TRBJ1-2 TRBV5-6 TGTGCCAGCAGGGCAGGGGGCTATGGCTACACCTTC CASRAGGYGYTF
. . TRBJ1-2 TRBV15 TGTGCCACCAGCAGAGAAAGAGGGAGCTATGGCTACACCTTC CATSRERGSYGYTF
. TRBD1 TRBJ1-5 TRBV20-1 TGCAGTGCTAGTGAGGACAGGAGCAATCAGCCCCAGCATTTT CSASEDRSNQPQHF